What follows is one T cell receptor (beta chain) and its context. This sample stems from a study of CD8 T cells in Susac syndrome. Sequencing targeted TCR beta in blood CD8+ and CD4+ T cells. There are 14 residues in the CDR3. The trim removed 0 bases at V and 9 bases at J, leaving 5 bases unmatched. Germline-derived CDR1 and CDR2 are DFQATT and SNEGSKA (reference sequence). The authors reverse transcribed roughly 0.5 to 1 ug RNA with random hexamers. immunoSEQ multiplex PCR amplified TCR beta CDR3 across 54 Vbeta, 13 Jbeta. TCRdb reprocessed the immunoSEQ multiplex PCR reads with MiXCR, giving one entry per CDR3 protein. The sample gives around 180,000 distinct CDR3 sequences, under 97% of which show up once; around 0.09% is in the top ten.

The specimen was CD4+ T cells from PBMCs. The receptor's source is a human donor with multiple sclerosis. The J gene is TRBJ1-6, the V gene TRBV20-1; 7 bases are shared with TRBD1. The CDR3 nucleotides read TGCAGTGCTAGAGATCCGCAGGGGGTTTCACCCCTCCACTTT. It yields the protein CSARDPQGVSPLHF.